A single T cell receptor beta chain is shown here with its context. Its antigen remains unknown. Each of the donors was a healthy adult who was HIV-negative and had not had a recent acute infection or vaccination. V lost 3 bases to trimming and J lost 3 bases, with 17 bases between them. Per germline, CDR1 LNHNV and CDR2 YYDKDF (reference sequence). The CDR3 sequence is 17 residues long. This sample was included in a study of shared clonotypes between healthy human individuals. Looking at the study overall: Aged between 18 and 49, the donors were a couple of women and three men.

Study results and limitations: As a rule, naive subsets had a larger estimated richness than memory subsets.

For sorted subsets, about 190 ng DNA per replicate equaled 30,000 or so T cell genomes. Some clones are missing from TCRdb's copy, which holds only in-frame ones; the method was immunoSEQ multiplex PCR. The table has roughly 500,000 clones, roughly 95% seen once; the top ten hold 0.055% to 0.075%. The source is a woman aged 30 to 39 in good health. The specimen sequenced was naive CD4+ T cells sorted from blood. Subset given: CD45RA+ positively selected. The chain combines TRBV15 with TRBJ1-4; tentatively, D is TRBD1 (6 bases). The CDR3 nucleotides are TGTGCCACCAGCAGGAGTCAGGGGCGCTTAGCTAATGAAAAACTGTTTTTT. Its protein product is CATSRSQGRLANEKLFF. The complete variable domain, with remaining parts taken from reference TRBV15 and TRBJ1-4, reads DAMVIQNPRYQVTQFGKPVTLSCSQTLNHNVMYWYQQKSSQAPKLLFHYYDKDFNNEADTPDNFQSRRPNTSFCFLDIRSPGLGDTAMYLCATSRSQGRLANEKLFFGSGTQLSVL.